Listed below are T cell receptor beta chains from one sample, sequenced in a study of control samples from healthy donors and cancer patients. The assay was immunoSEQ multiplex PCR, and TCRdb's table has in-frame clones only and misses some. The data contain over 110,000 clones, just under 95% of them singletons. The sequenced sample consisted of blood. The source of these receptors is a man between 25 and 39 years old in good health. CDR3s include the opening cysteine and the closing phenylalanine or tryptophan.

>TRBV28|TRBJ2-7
CASRVTGTGFIVQYF
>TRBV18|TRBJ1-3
CASSPYDRAVNTIYF
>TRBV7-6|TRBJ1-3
CASSLEAEAGPGNTIYF
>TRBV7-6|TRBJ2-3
CASSLAGGPRDTQYF
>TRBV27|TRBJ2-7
CASSLGQGPYEQYF
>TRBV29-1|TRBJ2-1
CSVVASGNEQFF
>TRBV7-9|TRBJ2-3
CASSLTGSTDTQYF
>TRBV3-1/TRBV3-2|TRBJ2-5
CASSQDTSGWTQYF
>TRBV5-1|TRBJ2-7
CASSLDPSTYEQYF
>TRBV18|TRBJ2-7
CASSPSSQGTYEQYF
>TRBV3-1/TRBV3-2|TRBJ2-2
CASSQGIGMANTGELFF
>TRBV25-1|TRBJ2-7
CASTEGLAGAEQYF
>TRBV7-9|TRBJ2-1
CASSPNPGLAGAEQFF
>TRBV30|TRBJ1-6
CAWSRPGGWNSPLHF
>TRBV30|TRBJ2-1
CAWQPGTGSEQFF
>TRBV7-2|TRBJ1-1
CASSLSRQFEAFF
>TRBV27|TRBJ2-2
CASSFMDKRATGELFF
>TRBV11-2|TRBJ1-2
CASSLVPGQTNYGYTF
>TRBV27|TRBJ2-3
CASSLRVVTDTQYF
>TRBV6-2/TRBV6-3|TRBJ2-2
CASSYSRPLGANTGELFF
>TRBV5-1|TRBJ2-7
CASSLDPGGEQYF
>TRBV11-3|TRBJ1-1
CASSLVDTTEAFF
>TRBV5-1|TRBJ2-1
CASRPGYNEQFF
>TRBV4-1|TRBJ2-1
CASSQDRPGTPPFLSSYNEQFF
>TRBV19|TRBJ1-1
CASSIGAGRMNTEAFF
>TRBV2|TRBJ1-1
CASRPRTGVVYAFF
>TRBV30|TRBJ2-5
CAWSVGDRGIGGQYF
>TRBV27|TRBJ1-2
CASSLHGTGVINYGYTF
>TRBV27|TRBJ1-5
CASRGTGGAGQPQHF
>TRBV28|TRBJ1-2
CASSLPGTGGLGYGYTF
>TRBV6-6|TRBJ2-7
CASSLEGKQYF
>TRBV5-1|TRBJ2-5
CASSFKGGETQYF
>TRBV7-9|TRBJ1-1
CASRPKGQGIFTEAFF
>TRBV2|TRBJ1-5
CASSIQGQRSNQPQHF
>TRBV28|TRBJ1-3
CASGAGSTGNTIYF
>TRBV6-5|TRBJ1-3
CASSYSRGGGNTIYF
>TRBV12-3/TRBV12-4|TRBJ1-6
CASSRDRVDPLHF
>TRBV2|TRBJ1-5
CASSDRENQPQHF
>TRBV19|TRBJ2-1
CASSMRDLEDEQFF
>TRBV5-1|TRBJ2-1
CASTNSGTGIHEQFF
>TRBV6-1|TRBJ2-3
CASSETAGSTDTQYF
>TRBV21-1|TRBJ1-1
CAIRTEAFF